Listed below are T cell receptor beta chains from one sample, sequenced in a study of CD8 T cells in Susac syndrome. Via MiXCR, TCRdb re-called the immunoSEQ multiplex PCR reads, giving one row per CDR3 protein. The table records roughly 110,000 distinct CDR3 sequences, less than 95% of them present only once. The sample was CD8+ T cells from PBMCs. These receptors originate from a human donor in good health. CDR3s include the opening cysteine and the closing phenylalanine or tryptophan. A D gene is named only where the DNA matches it firmly. Clone size is given for some rows only: seen once, a few or many times, or a class if the clone is expanded.

-	-	TRBV27	TRBJ2-1	TGTGCCAGCAGTTTATCGGCAGTGAGGCAAGCCTCAGGGAATGAGCAGTTCTTC	CASSLSAVRQASGNEQFF
TRBD1	-	TRBV2	TRBJ2-2	TGTGCCAGCAGTGGGGGACAGGCGAGACACACCGGGGAGCTGTTTTTT	CASSGGQARHTGELFF
-	once	TRBV4-3	TRBJ2-3	TGCGCCAGCAGCCAAGACCTCCAGCGGGGCACAGATACGCAGTATTTT	CASSQDLQRGTDTQYF
-	-	TRBV18	TRBJ2-2	TGTGCCAGCTCACCCGATGGGGACACCGGGGAGCTGTTTTTT	CASSPDGDTGELFF
-	-	TRBV11-1	TRBJ2-7	TGTGCCAGCAGCTTGACCGACGGGGACCCCTACGAGCAGTACTTC	CASSLTDGDPYEQYF
TRBD1	-	TRBV10-3	TRBJ2-7	TGTGCCATCAGTGACACGACAGGGGTGGACGAGCAGTACTTC	CAISDTTGVDEQYF
TRBD2	-	TRBV28	TRBJ2-1	TGTGCCAGCAGTCCAATCGGGGGAACGGCTAGCGGGTCCTACAATGAGCAGTTCTTC	CASSPIGGTASGSYNEQFF
TRBD2	-	TRBV5-1	TRBJ2-7	TGCGCCAGCAGCCTAGGAGTTAGCGGGAATTACGAGCAGTACTTC	CASSLGVSGNYEQYF
-	-	TRBV12-3/TRBV12-4	TRBJ1-2	TGTGCCAGCAGTAAGACAGCTAACTATGGCTACACCTTC	CASSKTANYGYTF
-	-	TRBV27	TRBJ2-5	TGTGCCAGCAAGGAAGAAGAGACCCAGTACTTC	CASKEEETQYF
TRBD1	-	TRBV15	TRBJ2-7	TGTGCCACCAGCAGAGTAGGACAGGGGCGATCCTACGAGCAGTACTTC	CATSRVGQGRSYEQYF
TRBD2	-	TRBV6-2/TRBV6-3	TRBJ2-7	TGTGCCAGCAGCCCTATGTTGCGGGGGTACGAGCAGTACTTC	CASSPMLRGYEQYF
-	-	TRBV5-1	TRBJ1-3	TGCGCCAGCAGCTTGGGGGCAACTGGAAACACCATATATTTT	CASSLGATGNTIYF
TRBD1	once	TRBV9	TRBJ2-7	TGTGCCAGCTCTCGGGACAGTGGCTACGAGCAGTACTTC	CASSRDSGYEQYF
-	-	TRBV29-1	TRBJ1-1	TGCAGCGTTGAAGATTGGGACGGATATGGGGCTTTCTTT	CSVEDWDGYGAFF
TRBD1	-	TRBV5-1	TRBJ1-1	TGCGCCAGCAGCGCCGACAGGGGGCAAACTGAAGCTTTCTTT	CASSADRGQTEAFF
-	-	TRBV11-2	TRBJ2-7	TGTGCCAGCAGCTTAGTTGGGCCCGCCTACGAGCAGTACTTC	CASSLVGPAYEQYF
TRBD2	-	TRBV29-1	TRBJ2-1	TGCAGCGTTTCCCCGGGAGGCTCTTCTTACAATGAGCAGTTCTTC	CSVSPGGSSYNEQFF
-	-	TRBV7-3	TRBJ2-7	TGTGCCAGCTCCCGGGACAAGGATAGCTACGAGCAGTACTTC	CASSRDKDSYEQYF
TRBD1	-	TRBV7-3	TRBJ2-7	TGTGCCAGCAGCCCAGGGGGCTCCTACGAGCAGTACTTC	CASSPGGSYEQYF
TRBD1	-	TRBV5-1	TRBJ2-1	TGCGCCAGCAGCGATCCGGGACAGCATGAGCAGTTCTTC	CASSDPGQHEQFF
-	-	TRBV19	TRBJ1-2	TGTGCCAGTACGAATAAGGGAATACGGTATGGCTACACCTTC	CASTNKGIRYGYTF
TRBD1	once	TRBV3-1	TRBJ2-3	TGTGCCAGCAGCCACGCGGACAGGGAGACGGGTACGCAGTATTTT	CASSHADRETGTQYF
TRBD2	-	TRBV5-1	TRBJ2-3	TGCGCCAGCAGCTATAGCGGGGGGGTCGCAGATACGCAGTATTTT	CASSYSGGVADTQYF
-	-	TRBV7-2	TRBJ2-1	TGTGCCAGCAGAAGTAAATCCGGGACTCACAATGAGCAGTTCTTC	CASRSKSGTHNEQFF
TRBD1	-	TRBV19	TRBJ2-7	TGTGCCAGCTCAGGACAGGGAGGCCACGAGCAGTACTTC	CASSGQGGHEQYF
-	once	TRBV29-1	TRBJ2-3	TGCAGCGTTGAAGTCAGCGGAGACAACACAGATACGCAGTATTTT	CSVEVSGDNTDTQYF
-	-	TRBV9	TRBJ2-2	TGTGCCAGCAGCGTAGAAGCATCCGCGAACACCGGGGAGCTGTTTTTT	CASSVEASANTGELFF
-	-	TRBV18	TRBJ2-7	TGTGCCAGCTCACCACTAGGACGATCAGACTACGAGCAGTACTTC	CASSPLGRSDYEQYF
-	-	TRBV5-8	TRBJ1-2	TGTGCCAGCAGCCGGACGGTAAACTATGGCTACACCTTC	CASSRTVNYGYTF
TRBD1	-	TRBV6-6	TRBJ1-5	TGTGCCAGCAAAGGCATGACAGGGCTCGGAAATCAGCCCCAGCATTTT	CASKGMTGLGNQPQHF
-	once	TRBV19	TRBJ1-2	TGTGCCAGTAGTATTCGCAGGGCTAATGGCTACACCTTC	CASSIRRANGYTF
-	-	TRBV3-1	TRBJ1-1	TGTGCCAGCAGCCGTAACAGTGAAGCTTTCTTT	CASSRNSEAFF
-	-	TRBV12-3/TRBV12-4	TRBJ2-7	TGTGCCAGTACTATGAGTGGCGCGAGCTCCTACGAGCAGTACTTC	CASTMSGASSYEQYF
TRBD1	-	TRBV18	TRBJ1-5	TGTGCCAGCTCACCGACAGGGGGAAGCAATCAGCCCCAGCATTTT	CASSPTGGSNQPQHF
-	-	TRBV7-9	TRBJ2-1	TGTGCCAGCAGGGACTGGCCATACAATGAGCAGTTCTTC	CASRDWPYNEQFF
-	-	TRBV20-1	TRBJ2-5	TGCAGTGCTACCTTCAGGCTAGCTCAAGAGACCCAGTACTTC	CSATFRLAQETQYF
-	-	TRBV9	TRBJ1-2	TGTGCCAGCAGTGGGGGACTTCTCTATGGCTACACCTTC	CASSGGLLYGYTF
TRBD2	-	TRBV20-1	TRBJ2-3	TGCAGTGCTAGGGGGACTAAGGGGACAGATACGCAGTATTTT	CSARGTKGTDTQYF
-	once	TRBV24-1	TRBJ2-2	TGTGCCACCAGCGGGCGGCAGGGGCCCAACACCGGGGAGCTGTTTTTT	CATSGRQGPNTGELFF
-	-	TRBV10-3	TRBJ2-3	TGTGCCATCAGTGAGTCGGAAGGAACTAGCACAGATACGCAGTATTTT	CAISESEGTSTDTQYF
TRBD1	-	TRBV3-1	TRBJ1-2	TGTGCCAGCAGCCCACAGGGGGACTATGGCTACACCTTC	CASSPQGDYGYTF
-	-	TRBV28	TRBJ2-4	TGTGCCAGCAGTCCGGGACGGAGAGTTCAGTACTTC	CASSPGRRVQYF
TRBD1	-	TRBV13	TRBJ1-2	TGTGCCAGCAGCCAATTTTACGAGGGACAGGTAAACTATGGCTACACCTTC	CASSQFYEGQVNYGYTF
-	-	TRBV20-1	TRBJ1-1	TGCAGTGCCGAACGTGGGGGGTGGAACACTGAAGCTTTCTTT	CSAERGGWNTEAFF
-	-	TRBV19	TRBJ1-1	TGTGCCAGTGAGGCCAGGGCTACGAACACTGAAGCTTTCTTT	CASEARATNTEAFF
TRBD2	-	TRBV13	TRBJ2-7	TGTGCCAGCAGCCCAAGGCGGGGGGGCCCTGGGGAGCAGTACTTC	CASSPRRGGPGEQYF